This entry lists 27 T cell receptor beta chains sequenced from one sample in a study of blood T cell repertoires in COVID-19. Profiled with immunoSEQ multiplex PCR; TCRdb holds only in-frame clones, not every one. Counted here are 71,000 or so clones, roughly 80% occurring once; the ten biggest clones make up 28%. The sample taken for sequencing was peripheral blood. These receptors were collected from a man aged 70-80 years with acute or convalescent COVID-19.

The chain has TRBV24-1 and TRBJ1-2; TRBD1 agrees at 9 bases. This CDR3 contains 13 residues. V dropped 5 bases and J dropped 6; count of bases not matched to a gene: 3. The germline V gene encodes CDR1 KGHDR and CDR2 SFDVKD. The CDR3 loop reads CATSGGQGDGYTF. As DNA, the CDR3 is TGTGCCACCAGTGGGGGACAGGGCGATGGCTACACCTTC.

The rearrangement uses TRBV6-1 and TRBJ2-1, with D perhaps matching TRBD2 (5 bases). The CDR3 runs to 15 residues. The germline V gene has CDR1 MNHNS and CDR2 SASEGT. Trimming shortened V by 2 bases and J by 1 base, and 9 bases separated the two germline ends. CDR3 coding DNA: TGTGCCAGCAGTGAACGCCGGGGTTCCTACAATGAGCAGTTCTTC. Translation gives CASSERRGSYNEQFF.

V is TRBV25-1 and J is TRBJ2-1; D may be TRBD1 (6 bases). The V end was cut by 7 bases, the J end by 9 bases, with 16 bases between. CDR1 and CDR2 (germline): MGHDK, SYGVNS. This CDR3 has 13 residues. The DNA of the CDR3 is TGTGCCAGCAAACGGCCAGGGGCCGCTGAGCAGTTCTTC. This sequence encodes CASKRPGAAEQFF. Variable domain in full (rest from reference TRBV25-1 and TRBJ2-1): EADIYQTPRYLVIGTGKKITLECSQTMGHDKMYWYQQDPGMELHLIHYSYGVNSTEKGDLSSESTVSRIRTEHFPLTLESARPSHTSQYLCASKRPGAAEQFFGPGTRLTVL.

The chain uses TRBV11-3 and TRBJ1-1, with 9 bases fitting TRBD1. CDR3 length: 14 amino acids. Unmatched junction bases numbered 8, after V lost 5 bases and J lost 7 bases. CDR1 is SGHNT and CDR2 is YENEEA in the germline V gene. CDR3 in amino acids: CASSQGQGTVEAFF. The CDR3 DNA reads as TGTGCCAGCAGCCAGGGACAGGGAACCGTTGAAGCTTTCTTT.

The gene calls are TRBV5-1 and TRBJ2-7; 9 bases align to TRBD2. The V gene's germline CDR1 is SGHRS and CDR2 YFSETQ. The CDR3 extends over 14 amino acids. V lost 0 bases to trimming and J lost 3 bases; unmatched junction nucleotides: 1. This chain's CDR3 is CASSLGAGGYEQYF. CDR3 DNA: TGCGCCAGCAGCTTGGGAGCGGGAGGCTACGAGCAGTACTTC.

The DNA for the CDR3 is TGTGCCAGCAGCTTAGCCAGGGCGGGAGGGCTATACAATGAGCAGTTCTTC. Amino acid sequence: CASSLARAGGLYNEQFF. V is TRBV7-9 and J is TRBJ2-1; 9 bases map to TRBD2. In germline, CDR1 is SEHNR, CDR2 FQNEAQ (reference sequence). There are 17 residues in the CDR3. The V and J ends lost 0 bases and 4 bases, in that order; junction bases with no gene match: 7.

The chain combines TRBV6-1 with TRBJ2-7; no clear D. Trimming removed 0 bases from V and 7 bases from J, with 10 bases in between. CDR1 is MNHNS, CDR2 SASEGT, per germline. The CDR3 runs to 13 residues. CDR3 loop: CASSEAFAEEQYF. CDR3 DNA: TGTGCCAGCAGTGAAGCGTTTGCAGAAGAGCAGTACTTC.

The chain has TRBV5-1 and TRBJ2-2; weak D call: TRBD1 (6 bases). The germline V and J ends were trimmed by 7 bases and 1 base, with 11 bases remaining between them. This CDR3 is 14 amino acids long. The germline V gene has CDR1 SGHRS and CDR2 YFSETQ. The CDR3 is CASQKTGNTGELFF. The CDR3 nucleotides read TGCGCCAGCCAAAAGACAGGGAACACCGGGGAGCTGTTTTTT. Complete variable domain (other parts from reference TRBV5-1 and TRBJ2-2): KAGVTQTPRYLIKTRGQQVTLSCSPISGHRSVSWYQQTPGQGLQFLFEYFSETQRNKGNFPGRFSGRQFSNSRSEMNVSTLELGDSALYLCASQKTGNTGELFFGEGSRLTVL.

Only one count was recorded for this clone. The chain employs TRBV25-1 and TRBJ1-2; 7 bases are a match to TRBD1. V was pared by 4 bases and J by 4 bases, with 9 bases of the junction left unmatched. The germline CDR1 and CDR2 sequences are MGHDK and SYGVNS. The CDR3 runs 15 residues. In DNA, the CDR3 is TGTGCCAGCAGTGCATCCACTACAGGGGTCTATGGCTACACCTTC. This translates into CASSASTTGVYGYTF.

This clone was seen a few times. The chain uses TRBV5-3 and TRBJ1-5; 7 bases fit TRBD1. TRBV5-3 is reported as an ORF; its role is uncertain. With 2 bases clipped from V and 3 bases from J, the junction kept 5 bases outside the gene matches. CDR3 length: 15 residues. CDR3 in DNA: TGTGCCAGAAGCTTTGACAGGGCGGTCAATCAGCCCCAGCATTTT. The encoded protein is CARSFDRAVNQPQHF.

CDR3 loop: CASSNRGQETQYF. The CDR3 DNA sequence: TGTGCCAGCAGCAACAGGGGGCAAGAGACCCAGTACTTC. This chain connects TRBV2 to TRBJ2-5; 8 nucleotides line up with TRBD1. Germline V gives CDR1 SNHLY, CDR2 FYNNEI. V dropped 6 bases and J dropped 2; count of bases not matched to a gene: 2. CDR3 size: 13 residues.

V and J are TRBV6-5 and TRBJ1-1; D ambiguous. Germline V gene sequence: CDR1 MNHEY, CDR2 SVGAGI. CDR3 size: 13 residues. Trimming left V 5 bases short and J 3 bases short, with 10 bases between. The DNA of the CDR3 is TGTGCCAGCAGTCGGCGGGTAGACACTGAAGCTTTCTTT. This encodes CASSRRVDTEAFF.

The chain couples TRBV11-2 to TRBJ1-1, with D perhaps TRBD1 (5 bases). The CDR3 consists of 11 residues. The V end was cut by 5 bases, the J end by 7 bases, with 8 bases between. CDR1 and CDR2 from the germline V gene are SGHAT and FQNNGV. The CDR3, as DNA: TGTGCCAGCAGCCTCAGGGTTGAAGCTTTCTTT. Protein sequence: CASSLRVEAFF. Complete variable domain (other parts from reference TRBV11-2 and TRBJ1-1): EAGVAQSPRYKIIEKRQSVAFWCNPISGHATLYWYQQILGQGPKLLIQFQNNGVVDDSQLPKDRFSAERLKGVDSTLKIQPAKLEDSAVYLCASSLRVEAFFGQGTRLTVV.

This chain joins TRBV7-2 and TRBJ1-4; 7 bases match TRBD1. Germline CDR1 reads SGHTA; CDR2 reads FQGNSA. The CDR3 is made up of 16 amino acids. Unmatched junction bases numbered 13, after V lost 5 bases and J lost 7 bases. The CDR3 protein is CASSARLGGAGEKLFF. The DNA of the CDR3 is TGTGCCAGCAGCGCCCGATTAGGGGGCGCCGGTGAAAAACTGTTTTTT. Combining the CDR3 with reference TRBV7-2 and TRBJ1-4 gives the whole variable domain GAGVSQSPSNKVTEKGKDVELRCDPISGHTALYWYRQSLGQGLEFLIYFQGNSAPDKSGLPSDRFSAERTGGSVSTLTIQRTQQEDSAVYLCASSARLGGAGEKLFFGSGTQLSVL.

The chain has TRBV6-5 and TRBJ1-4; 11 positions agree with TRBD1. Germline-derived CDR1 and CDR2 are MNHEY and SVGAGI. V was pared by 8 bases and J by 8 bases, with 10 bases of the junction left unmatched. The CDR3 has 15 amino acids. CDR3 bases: TGTGCCAGCCGCGGACAGGGGGCAAGGGACGAAAAACTGTTTTTT. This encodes CASRGQGARDEKLFF.

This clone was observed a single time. The CDR3 spells CASSPLKGGEETQYF. Here the CDR3 DNA reads TGTGCCAGCTCACCACTTAAGGGAGGGGAAGAGACCCAGTACTTC. The V gene is TRBV18, the J gene TRBJ2-5; TRBD2 agrees at 7 bases. V was pared by 1 base and J by 3 bases, with 5 bases of the junction left unmatched. CDR3 length: 15 amino acids. CDR1 is KGHSH and CDR2 is LQKENI in the germline V gene.

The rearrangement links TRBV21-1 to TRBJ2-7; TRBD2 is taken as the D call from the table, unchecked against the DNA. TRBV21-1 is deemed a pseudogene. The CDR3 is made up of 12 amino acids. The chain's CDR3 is CASSKVINEQYF. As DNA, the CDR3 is TGTGCCAGCAGCAAAGTTATAAACGAGCAGTACTTC.

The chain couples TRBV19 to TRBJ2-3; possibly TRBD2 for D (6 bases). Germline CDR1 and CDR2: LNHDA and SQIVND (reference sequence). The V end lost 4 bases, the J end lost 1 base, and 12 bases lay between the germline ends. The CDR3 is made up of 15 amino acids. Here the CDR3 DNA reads TGTGCCAGTAGTACCCTCGGGGAGGGCACAGATACGCAGTATTTT. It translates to CASSTLGEGTDTQYF.

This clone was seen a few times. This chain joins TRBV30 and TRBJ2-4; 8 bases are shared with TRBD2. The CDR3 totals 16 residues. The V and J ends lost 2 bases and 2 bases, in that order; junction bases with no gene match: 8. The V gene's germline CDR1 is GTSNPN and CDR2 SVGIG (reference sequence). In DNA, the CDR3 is TGTGCCTGGAGTTCGCAGACTAGCGTAACCAAAAACATTCAGTACTTC. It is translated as CAWSSQTSVTKNIQYF. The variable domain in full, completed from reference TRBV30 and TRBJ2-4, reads SQTIHQWPATLVQPVGSPLSLECTVEGTSNPNLYWYRQAAGRGLQLLFYSVGIGQISSEVPQNLSASRPQDRQFILSSKKLLLSDSGFYLCAWSSQTSVTKNIQYFGAGTRLSVL.

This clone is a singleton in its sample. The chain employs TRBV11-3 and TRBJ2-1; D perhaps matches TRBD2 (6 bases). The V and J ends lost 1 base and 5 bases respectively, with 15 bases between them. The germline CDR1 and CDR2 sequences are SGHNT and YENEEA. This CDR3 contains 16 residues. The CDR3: CASSLGGSGGNNEQFF. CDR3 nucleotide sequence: TGTGCCAGCAGCTTAGGTGGTAGCGGTGGCAACAATGAGCAGTTCTTC.

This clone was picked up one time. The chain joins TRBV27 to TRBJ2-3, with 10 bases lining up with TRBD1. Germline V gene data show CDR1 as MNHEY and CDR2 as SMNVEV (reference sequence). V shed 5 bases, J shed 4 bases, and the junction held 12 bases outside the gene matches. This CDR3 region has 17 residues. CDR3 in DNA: TGTGCCAGCAGTGCCAGGGGACAGGGGATACGACCAGATACGCAGTATTTT. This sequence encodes CASSARGQGIRPDTQYF.

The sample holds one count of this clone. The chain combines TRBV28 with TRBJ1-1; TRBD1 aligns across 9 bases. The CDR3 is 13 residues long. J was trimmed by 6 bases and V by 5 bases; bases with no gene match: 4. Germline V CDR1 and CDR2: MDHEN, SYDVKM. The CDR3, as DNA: TGTGCCAGCAGTAAAACAGGGGGCCCTGAAGCTTTCTTT. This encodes CASSKTGGPEAFF.

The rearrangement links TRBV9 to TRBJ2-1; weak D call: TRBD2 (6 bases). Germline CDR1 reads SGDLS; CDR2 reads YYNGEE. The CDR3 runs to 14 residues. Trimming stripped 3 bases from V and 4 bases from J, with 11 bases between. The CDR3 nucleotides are TGTGCCAGCAGCGATAGACTAGTTTACAATGAGCAGTTCTTC. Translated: CASSDRLVYNEQFF.

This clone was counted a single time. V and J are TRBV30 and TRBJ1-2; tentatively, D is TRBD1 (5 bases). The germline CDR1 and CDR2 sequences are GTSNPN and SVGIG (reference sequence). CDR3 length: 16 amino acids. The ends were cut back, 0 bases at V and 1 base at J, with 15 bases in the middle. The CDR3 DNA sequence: TGTGCCTGGAGTGTTGGGGGGGAAACGATTAACTATGGCTACACCTTC. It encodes CAWSVGGETINYGYTF.

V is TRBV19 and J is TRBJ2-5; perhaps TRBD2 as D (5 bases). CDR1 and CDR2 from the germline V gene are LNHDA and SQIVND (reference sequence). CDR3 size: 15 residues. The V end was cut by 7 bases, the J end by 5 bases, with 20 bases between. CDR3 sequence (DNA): TGTGCCAGTAAGAGGGCAGGAAAGGCCGGGGAGACCCAGTACTTC. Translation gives CASKRAGKAGETQYF.

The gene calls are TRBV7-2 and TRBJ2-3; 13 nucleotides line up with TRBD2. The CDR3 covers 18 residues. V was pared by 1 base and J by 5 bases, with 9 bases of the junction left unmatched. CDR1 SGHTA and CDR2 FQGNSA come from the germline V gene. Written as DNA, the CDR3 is TGTGCCAGCAGCTTAGTACCCCTACTAGCGGGAGGGCAAGATACGCAGTATTTT. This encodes CASSLVPLLAGGQDTQYF.

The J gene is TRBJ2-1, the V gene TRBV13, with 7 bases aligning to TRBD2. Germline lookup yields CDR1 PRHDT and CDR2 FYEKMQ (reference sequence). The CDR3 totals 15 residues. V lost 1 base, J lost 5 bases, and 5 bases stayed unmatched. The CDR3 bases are TGTGCCAGCAGCTTAGTGGCTAGCGGCCACAATGAGCAGTTCTTC. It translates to CASSLVASGHNEQFF.